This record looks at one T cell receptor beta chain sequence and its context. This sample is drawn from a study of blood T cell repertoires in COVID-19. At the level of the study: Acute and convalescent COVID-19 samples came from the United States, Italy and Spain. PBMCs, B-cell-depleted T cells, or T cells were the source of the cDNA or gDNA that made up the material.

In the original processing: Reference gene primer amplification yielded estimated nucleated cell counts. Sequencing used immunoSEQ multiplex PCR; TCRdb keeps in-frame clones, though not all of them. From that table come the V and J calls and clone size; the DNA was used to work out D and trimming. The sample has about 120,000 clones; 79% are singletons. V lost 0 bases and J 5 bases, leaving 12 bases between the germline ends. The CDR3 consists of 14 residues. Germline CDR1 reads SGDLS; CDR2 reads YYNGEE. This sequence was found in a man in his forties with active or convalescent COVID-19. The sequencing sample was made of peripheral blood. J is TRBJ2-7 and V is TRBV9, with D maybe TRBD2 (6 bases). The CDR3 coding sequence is TGTGCCAGCAGCGTAGAGGCGGGGAAGAACGAGCAGTACTTC. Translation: CASSVEAGKNEQYF.